The next 9 T cell receptor beta chains were all read from a single sample in a study of blood T cell repertoires in COVID-19. Repertoires were generated with immunoSEQ multiplex PCR, while TCRdb's copy carries only in-frame clones and drops some. This table holds almost 350,000 clones, roughly 90% found once. The sample taken for sequencing was PBMCs or T cells enriched from blood (not recorded which). The source of these receptors is a woman in her 30s who had been exposed to COVID-19.

The chain employs TRBV19 and TRBJ1-1; D gene unclear. Germline CDR1 reads LNHDA; CDR2 reads SQIVND (reference sequence). The CDR3 length is 14 residues. V shed 7 bases and J shed 0 bases, with 12 bases lying between them. CDR3 amino acids: CASIESRMNTEAFF. CDR3 DNA: TGTGCCAGTATCGAGTCTCGAATGAACACTGAAGCTTTCTTT.

CDR3 region: CSVEARQGDSYEQYF. DNA for the CDR3: TGCAGCGTTGAAGCGAGACAGGGAGATTCCTACGAGCAGTACTTC. This rearrangement joins TRBV29-1 to TRBJ2-7; 7 bases fit TRBD1. V was pared by 1 base and J by 1 base, with 7 bases of the junction left unmatched. Looked up from germline, CDR1 is SQVTM and CDR2 is ANQGSEA. The CDR3 has 15 residues.

V usage is TRBV19 and J usage is TRBJ2-5; tentative D call: TRBD2 (6 bases). V dropped 8 bases and J dropped 2 bases, with 18 bases sitting between them. The CDR3 extends over 15 amino acids. From germline, CDR1 is LNHDA and CDR2 SQIVND (reference sequence). The CDR3 nucleotides read TGTGCCAGTGGCGGGGCTAGCCGGGGGCAAGAGACCCAGTACTTC. It yields the protein CASGGASRGQETQYF.

The chain joins TRBV18 to TRBJ2-7, with D unresolved. This CDR3 comprises 11 residues. Deletions cut 3 bases from V and 4 bases from J, with 4 bases between. Germline assignment: CDR1 KGHSH and CDR2 LQKENI. DNA of the CDR3: TGTGCCAGCTCACCCCAATACGAGCAGTACTTC. Translated, it gives CASSPQYEQYF.

The rearrangement uses TRBV28 and TRBJ1-1, with no clear D. From germline, CDR1 is MDHEN and CDR2 SYDVKM. The CDR3 has 13 amino acids. The V end lost 0 bases, the J end lost 4 bases, and 6 bases lay between the germline ends. The CDR3 reads CASSLWASTEAFF. Here the CDR3 DNA reads TGTGCCAGCAGTTTATGGGCCAGCACTGAAGCTTTCTTT.

The V and J genes are TRBV7-6 and TRBJ1-4; 11 bases map to TRBD1. The CDR3 runs to 15 residues. V lost 1 base, J lost 6 bases, and 1 base stayed unmatched. Germline lookup yields CDR1 SGHVS and CDR2 FNYEAQ. The CDR3 region is CASSLGGQGDEKLFF. The CDR3 DNA reads as TGTGCCAGCAGCTTAGGGGGACAGGGGGATGAAAAACTGTTTTTT.

The rearrangement joins TRBV13 to TRBJ1-3, with 9 bases identical to TRBD1. V shed 5 bases, J shed 4 bases, and the junction held 6 bases outside the gene matches. The CDR3 is 15 amino acids. Germline V gives CDR1 PRHDT, CDR2 FYEKMQ (reference sequence). This CDR3 reads CASSATGGSGNTIYF. CDR3 coding DNA: TGTGCCAGCAGCGCGACAGGGGGATCGGGAAACACCATATATTTT.

The chain carries TRBV7-2 and TRBJ1-5; the D gene is possibly TRBD1 (5 bases). Germline-derived CDR1 and CDR2 are SGHTA and FQGNSA. With 5 bases removed from V and 5 bases from J, the gap between germline ends came to 19 bases. The CDR3 length is 16 residues. CDR3 sequence (DNA): TGTGCCAGCAGCCCTGGGACCTCGCGGGGTCATCAGCCCCAGCATTTT. Amino acids: CASSPGTSRGHQPQHF.

The chain links TRBV14 to TRBJ2-1; 9 bases line up with TRBD1. Germline V gene lookup returns CDR1 SGHDN and CDR2 FVKESK. Trimming cost V 5 bases and J 6 bases; bases outside gene matches: 11. The CDR3 is 16 residues long. The CDR3 loop reads CASSARRDRDLNEQFF. In DNA form, the CDR3 reads TGTGCCAGCAGCGCCCGCCGGGACAGGGACCTCAATGAGCAGTTCTTC. The variable domain in full, with the rest retrieved from reference TRBV14 and TRBJ2-1, is EAGVTQFPSHSVIEKGQTVTLRCDPISGHDNLYWYRRVMGKEIKFLLHFVKESKQDESGMPNNRFLAERTGGTYSTLKVQPAELEDSGVYFCASSARRDRDLNEQFFGPGTRLTVL.